The 9 T cell receptor beta chains presented below share a single source sample, sequenced in a study of cytomegalovirus exposure and HLA in healthy donors. The primer mix had 60 Vbeta and 13 Jbeta primers. The assay was immunoSEQ multiplex PCR, and TCRdb's table has in-frame clones only and misses some. The top ten clones hold 3.5% to 5% of a sample with some 130,000 clones, approximately 80% of them seen once. Sequenced sample: PBMCs. All receptors come from a male donor in good health and CMV-seropositive.

The J gene is TRBJ1-3, the V gene TRBV7-6; possibly TRBD1 for D (5 bases). Germline lookup yields CDR1 SGHVS and CDR2 FNYEAQ. This CDR3 region has 15 residues. V gave up 3 bases and J gave up 2 bases, with 11 bases separating them. CDR3 DNA: TGTGCCAGCAGCTTGGGGCCCGGAACTGGAAACACCATATATTTT. Translating gives CASSLGPGTGNTIYF. The full variable domain, with the rest looked up from reference TRBV7-6 and TRBJ1-3, is GAGVSQSPRYKVTKRGQDVALRCDPISGHVSLYWYRQALGQGPEFLTYFNYEAQQDKSGLPNDRFSAERPEGSISTLTIQRTEQRDSAMYRCASSLGPGTGNTIYFGEGSWLTVV.

This chain joins TRBV5-1 and TRBJ2-5; possibly TRBD1 for D (6 bases). CDR3 size: 14 residues. Trimming took off 4 bases at V and 5 bases at J, with 15 bases between the two ends. CDR1 is SGHRS and CDR2 is YFSETQ in the germline V gene. The CDR3 sequence is CASSVSGDGETQYF. In DNA, the CDR3 is TGCGCCAGCAGCGTATCAGGGGATGGGGAGACCCAGTACTTC.

This chain connects TRBV28 to TRBJ1-6; no definite D call. Between the trimmed V and J ends, which lost 3 bases and 9 bases, there was a span of 15 bases. This CDR3 spans 15 amino acids. CDR1 and CDR2 from the germline V gene are MDHEN and SYDVKM. CDR3 in DNA: TGTGCCAGCAGTTTTGGGGAGGGTTTGGGTTCACCCCTCCACTTT. Its protein product is CASSFGEGLGSPLHF.

The J gene is TRBJ1-4, the V gene TRBV2, with 7 bases identical to TRBD1. The CDR3 has 17 residues. Germline CDR1 reads SNHLY; CDR2 reads FYNNEI. The V segment lost 3 bases and the J segment 0 bases; nucleotides outside the gene matches: 7. The CDR3 protein is CASSDEGAFATNEKLFF. The CDR3 coding sequence is TGTGCCAGCAGTGATGAGGGGGCCTTCGCAACTAATGAAAAACTGTTTTTT.

CDR3 protein: CASSLARLSSTDTQYF. CDR3 bases: TGTGCCAGCAGCTTGGCCCGTCTCTCTAGCACAGATACGCAGTATTTT. The chain has TRBV5-4 and TRBJ2-3; D uncertain. Germline V gives CDR1 SGHNT, CDR2 YYREEE (reference sequence). V shed 0 bases and J shed 0 bases, with 11 bases lying between them. The CDR3 consists of 16 residues.

This chain joins TRBV5-1 and TRBJ1-1; unclear D gene. The germline V gene has CDR1 SGHRS and CDR2 YFSETQ. The CDR3 contains 13 residues. The ends were cut back, 4 bases at V and 1 base at J, with 8 bases in the middle. Here the CDR3 DNA reads TGCGCCAGCAGCAGTCGGGGGAACACTGAAGCTTTCTTT. Translated: CASSSRGNTEAFF.

V gene TRBV27 combines with J gene TRBJ1-2; D perhaps matches TRBD1 (6 bases). The CDR3 is made up of 13 amino acids. The germline V and J ends were trimmed by 3 bases and 7 bases, with 12 bases remaining between them. Germline values: CDR1 MNHEY, CDR2 SMNVEV (reference sequence). CDR3 region: CASSFGGRVGYTF. DNA for the CDR3: TGTGCCAGCAGTTTCGGGGGGCGGGTTGGCTACACCTTC.

A note on this clone: One end of the junction does not line up with germline, which may come from a read error. This chain links TRBV5-8 with TRBJ2-7; D not certain. The germline gives CDR1 SGHTS, CDR2 YDEGEE. This CDR3 region has 13 residues. The CDR3, as DNA: TGTGCCAGCAGCCAACTACACCATTTTCCACCAGTGTTC. It translates to CASSQLHHFPPVF.

The rearrangement uses TRBV9 and TRBJ2-5, with 16 bases aligning to TRBD2. Losses at the gene ends were 4 bases for V and 5 bases for J; bases not matched to a gene: 8. Germline V gives CDR1 SGDLS, CDR2 YYNGEE. This CDR3 region has 17 residues. The CDR3: CASSSGTSGGAGETQYF. The DNA for the CDR3 is TGTGCCAGCAGCTCCGGGACTAGCGGGGGGGCGGGTGAGACCCAGTACTTC.